The 20 T cell receptor beta chains below all came from one sample that was sequenced in a study of T cells in Graves' hyperthyroidism and ophthalmopathy. Authors of the study amplified TCR beta CDR3 regions from RNA transcripts. Primed by the HTBI set, a first-round RT-PCR was run on the TCR CDR3. Each CDR3 protein gets one entry after TCRdb re-called the multiplex PCR reads with MiXCR. The data hold around 300,000 distinct CDR3 sequences, with roughly 13% observed a single time. The material sequenced was blood. Source of these receptors: a woman aged 40 to 55 with Graves' hyperthyroidism.

This clonotype was seen many times. This rearrangement joins TRBV7-8 to TRBJ2-3, with 9 bases aligning to TRBD2. CDR3 length: 16 residues. Per germline, CDR1 SGHVS and CDR2 FQNEAQ. The junction had 8 bases not matched to a gene; V was cut back by 1 base and J by 6 bases. DNA for the CDR3: TGTGCCAGCAGCTTAGGGATTGCGGGAGGGCACGATACGCAGTATTTT. Translated: CASSLGIAGGHDTQYF.

In its sample, this clonotype was seen a few times. DNA of the CDR3: TGTGCCAGCAGCCGGGGGTACAGTAGGCTCCATCAGCCCCAGCATTTT. As protein: CASSRGYSRLHQPQHF. The chain combines TRBV7-9 with TRBJ1-5; possible D gene TRBD1, 5 bases. Germline CDR1 is SEHNR and CDR2 is FQNEAQ (reference sequence). The CDR3 sequence is 16 residues long. Trimming stripped 5 bases from V and 5 bases from J, with 19 bases between.

This clonotype appeared many times. The chain employs TRBV7-8 and TRBJ2-3, with no clear D. Germline V gene sequence: CDR1 SGHVS, CDR2 FQNEAQ. V was cut by 2 bases and J by 1 base, with 13 bases left in between. The CDR3 runs to 16 residues. CDR3 bases: TGTGCCAGCAGCTTACCTCCGAAACGTGGCACAGATACGCAGTATTTT. It encodes CASSLPPKRGTDTQYF.

This clonotype was seen more than once but under ten times. The chain recombines TRBV20-1 with TRBJ2-5, with D possibly TRBD2 on 5 matching bases. This CDR3 is built from 19 residues. The V gene lost 0 bases and the J gene lost 4 bases, with 27 bases spanning the gap. Germline CDR1 DFQATT, CDR2 SNEGSKA (reference sequence). CDR3 sequence (DNA): TGCAGTGCTAGAGATCTTGGAGTTCCGGGAACCCCGGCCAGAGAGACCCAGTACTTC. This gives the protein CSARDLGVPGTPARETQYF.

To note about this clonotype: One junction end disagrees with the germline gene, perhaps due to a read error. The chain employs TRBV19 and TRBJ1-1; D not resolved. The CDR3 has 13 residues. Germline V gene lookup returns CDR1 LNHDA and CDR2 SQIVND (reference sequence). CDR3 nucleotide sequence: TGTGCCTGTAGTTGGACTGAGAACACTGAAGCTTTCTTT. As protein: CACSWTENTEAFF.

The rearrangement joins TRBV5-8 to TRBJ2-7; 11 bases align to TRBD2. From germline, CDR1 is SGHTS and CDR2 YDEGEE. The CDR3 loop spans 17 amino acids. V shed 3 bases, J shed 7 bases, and the junction held 15 bases outside the gene matches. In DNA, the CDR3 is TGTGCCAGCAGCTGGGGTGCTTTTACTAGCGGGGGAGAAGAGCAGTACTTC. Amino acids: CASSWGAFTSGGEEQYF.

This clonotype was recorded at least ten times. This sequence joins TRBV28 and TRBJ2-7; D is unresolved. Germline V lookup: CDR1 MDHEN, CDR2 SYDVKM. The CDR3 runs to 15 residues. V lost 6 bases and J lost 0, with 15 bases in between. The CDR3 nucleotides read TGTGCCAGCAGGTATACAGTCACCAGCTCCTACGAGCAGTACTTC. It encodes CASRYTVTSSYEQYF.

This clonotype showed up many times. The chain combines TRBV4-1 with TRBJ1-2; D is possibly TRBD1 (6 bases). This CDR3 contains 16 residues. Germline V lookup: CDR1 MGHRA, CDR2 YSYEKL. The ends were cut back, 1 base at V and 3 bases at J, with 15 bases in the middle. The CDR3 loop reads CASSQGRAGDYYGYTF. CDR3 DNA sequence: TGCGCCAGCAGCCAAGGAAGGGCAGGGGACTACTATGGCTACACCTTC.

This clonotype was observed at least ten times. The chain links TRBV5-1 to TRBJ2-3, with 7 bases aligning to TRBD1. The germline gives CDR1 SGHRS, CDR2 YFSETQ. Germline trimming cut 7 bases from V and 2 bases from J; bases unmatched to any gene: 7. The CDR3 extends over 14 amino acids. The CDR3 protein is CASARDSLTDTQYF. The CDR3 coding sequence is TGCGCCAGCGCCAGGGACAGCCTCACAGATACGCAGTATTTT.

V gene TRBV7-9 combines with J gene TRBJ2-1, with TRBD2 matching 8 bases. The V and J ends lost 1 base and 3 bases, in that order; junction bases with no gene match: 11. This CDR3 region has 18 residues. CDR1 is SEHNR and CDR2 is FQNEAQ in the germline V gene (reference sequence). The CDR3 sequence: CASSLGDLVAGGYNEQFF. The CDR3 DNA reads as TGTGCCAGCAGCTTAGGAGATCTCGTGGCGGGAGGCTACAATGAGCAGTTCTTC.

This clonotype was seen at least ten times. The chain joins TRBV15 to TRBJ2-3, with a weak D call TRBD2 (5 bases). V lost 5 bases, J lost 6 bases, and 15 bases lay in between. The V gene's germline CDR1 is LNHNV and CDR2 YYDKDF (reference sequence). This CDR3 contains 14 residues. CDR3 loop: CATSPISGGDTQYF. The CDR3 DNA is TGTGCCACCAGCCCAATTTCAGGCGGGGATACGCAGTATTTT.

This clonotype was observed at least ten times. The genes are TRBV28 and TRBJ2-7, with 7 bases matching TRBD2. CDR3 length: 15 residues. After removal of 6 bases from V and 11 bases from J, the junction contained 19 bases not matched to a gene. Germline values: CDR1 MDHEN, CDR2 SYDVKM. The CDR3, as DNA: TGTGCCAGCAGCCCAAGACTGCTAGCGGAAGGGGAGAAGTACTTC. It translates to CASSPRLLAEGEKYF.

This clonotype was recorded many times. The chain employs TRBV27 and TRBJ2-7, with 10 bases fitting TRBD2. This CDR3 contains 15 residues. V lost 5 bases, J lost 1 base, and 5 bases stayed unmatched. In germline, CDR1 is MNHEY, CDR2 SMNVEV (reference sequence). The CDR3 sequence: CASSTRTSGSYEQYF. CDR3 nucleotides: TGTGCCAGCAGTACCCGGACTAGCGGTTCCTACGAGCAGTACTTC.

The chain is built from TRBV20-1 and TRBJ2-3, with D perhaps TRBD1 (5 bases). The V end lost 1 base, the J end lost 2 bases, and 13 bases lay between the germline ends. CDR3 length: 15 amino acids. Per germline, CDR1 DFQATT and CDR2 SNEGSKA (reference sequence). CDR3 bases: TGCAGTGCTAGAGGGACACCCACAACCACAGATACGCAGTATTTT. Translating gives CSARGTPTTTDTQYF.

This clonotype was seen a handful of times. The chain employs TRBV2 and TRBJ2-2; D gene ambiguous. The CDR3 is 13 amino acids. V lost 2 bases and J 5 bases, leaving 6 bases between the germline ends. Germline-derived CDR1 and CDR2 are SNHLY and FYNNEI. CDR3 loop: CASSEFSTGELFF. The CDR3 region has the DNA TGTGCCAGCAGTGAATTTTCGACCGGGGAGCTGTTTTTT.

This clonotype was counted a few times. The genes are TRBV20-1 and TRBJ1-1, with D unresolved. The germline V gene has CDR1 DFQATT and CDR2 SNEGSKA (reference sequence). CDR3 length: 15 amino acids. V dropped 1 base and J dropped 1 base, with 13 bases sitting between them. CDR3 nucleotides: TGCAGTGCTAGAGCAGGTCTAAGGTCGAACACTGAAGCTTTCTTT. This encodes CSARAGLRSNTEAFF.

The rearrangement uses TRBV10-3 and TRBJ2-3, with D maybe TRBD1 (6 bases). Germline-derived CDR1 and CDR2 are ENHRY and SYGVKD. Trimming stripped 8 bases from V and 2 bases from J, with 8 bases between. The CDR3 length is 12 residues. In DNA form, the CDR3 reads TGTGCCATCCGGGACAACACAGATACGCAGTATTTT. Translation gives CAIRDNTDTQYF.

This clonotype was detected a few times. This chain links TRBV19 with TRBJ2-1; D unresolved. V was cut by 4 bases and J by 6 bases, with 10 bases left in between. The germline CDR1 and CDR2 sequences are LNHDA and SQIVND (reference sequence). This CDR3 region has 13 residues. CDR3 amino acids: CASSTFQVNEQFF. The CDR3 DNA reads TGTGCCAGTAGTACATTTCAAGTCAATGAGCAGTTCTTC.

The chain couples TRBV5-8 to TRBJ2-7; possible D gene TRBD1, 5 bases. This CDR3 comprises 11 residues. Trimming stripped 3 bases from V and 6 bases from J, with 7 bases between. CDR1 is SGHTS, CDR2 YDEGEE, per germline. CDR3 in amino acids: CASSWGGEQYF. CDR3 in DNA: TGTGCCAGCAGCTGGGGCGGCGAGCAGTACTTC.

This clonotype has just a few counts. The V call is TRBV20-1, the J call TRBJ2-2, with D tentatively TRBD2 (6 bases). The CDR3 consists of 14 residues. V was shortened by 0 bases and J by 6 bases, with 11 bases between the two germline ends. The germline gives CDR1 DFQATT, CDR2 SNEGSKA (reference sequence). The CDR3 reads CSARDPGEAGELFF. The CDR3 nucleotides read TGCAGTGCTAGAGACCCGGGAGAGGCCGGGGAGCTGTTTTTT.